One sample yielded the 23 T cell receptor beta chains listed below, sequenced in a study of cytomegalovirus exposure and HLA in healthy donors. A multiplex PCR was run with 60 Vbeta primers and 13 Jbeta primers. Generated by immunoSEQ multiplex PCR, the TCRdb table keeps only in-frame clones and is missing some. The sample yields under 200,000 clones, around 68% seen once. Sequences were obtained from PBMCs. All receptors derive from a middle-aged woman in good health and CMV-seropositive.

V usage is TRBV28 and J usage is TRBJ2-4; maybe TRBD1 (6 bases). Trimming shortened V by 1 base and J by 1 base, and 8 bases separated the two germline ends. The CDR3 is 15 residues long. Germline V gene sequence: CDR1 MDHEN, CDR2 SYDVKM. The CDR3 sequence is CASSLLGAAKNIQYF. CDR3 DNA sequence: TGTGCCAGCAGTTTATTGGGGGCTGCCAAAAACATTCAGTACTTC.

The genes are TRBV6-1 and TRBJ1-2; 7 nucleotides agree with TRBD1. Trimming at V came to 6 bases and at J to 0 bases, leaving 4 bases not matched to a gene. Germline V lookup: CDR1 MNHNS, CDR2 SASEGT. This CDR3 is built from 14 residues. This CDR3 reads CASRGTGANYGYTF. DNA for the CDR3: TGTGCCAGCAGGGGAACAGGGGCTAACTATGGCTACACCTTC.

This chain links TRBV10-1 with TRBJ2-4; TRBD1 aligns across 10 bases. This CDR3 has 13 residues. Germline CDR1 and CDR2: WNHNN and SYGVQD (reference sequence). With V trimmed by 10 bases and J by 5 bases, 5 bases remained unmatched. The CDR3, as DNA: TGCGCCATGGACGACAGGGGGCAAAACATTCAGTACTTC. Translation gives CAMDDRGQNIQYF.

The chain recombines TRBV6-1 with TRBJ1-1, with D perhaps matching TRBD1 (6 bases). Germline V gives CDR1 MNHNS, CDR2 SASEGT. This CDR3 region has 15 residues. The V gene lost 8 bases and the J gene lost 6 bases, with 22 bases spanning the gap. The CDR3 protein is CASEETGLLGSEAFF. CDR3 in DNA: TGTGCCAGCGAGGAAACAGGGCTATTGGGGTCTGAAGCTTTCTTT.

This clone has just a few counts. At one boundary the junction diverges from the germline segment, which might be a read error. This rearrangement joins TRBV7-7 to TRBJ2-5; D may be TRBD2 (5 bases). Germline CDR1 is SSHAT and CDR2 is FNYEAQ (reference sequence). The CDR3 length is 13 residues. CDR3 residues: CASSIKPGDVQYF. The CDR3 DNA reads TGTGCTAGCAGTATCAAGCCCGGGGATGTGCAGTACTTC. Filled out from reference TRBV7-7 and TRBJ2-5, the complete variable domain reads GAGVSQSPRYKVTKRGQDVTLRCDPISSHATLYWYQQALGQGPEFLTYFNYEAQPDKSGLPSDRFSAERPEGSISTLTIQRTEQRDSAMYRCASSIKPGDVQYFGPGTRLLVL.

The rearrangement joins TRBV4-3 to TRBJ2-7, with TRBD1 as a possible D gene (6 bases). V lost 3 bases and J 0 bases, leaving 12 bases between the germline ends. Looked up from germline, CDR1 is LGHNA and CDR2 is YSLEER. The CDR3 length is 15 residues. The CDR3 nucleotides are TGCGCCAGCAGCCAGGCCCGGGACACCTCCTACGAGCAGTACTTC. The encoded protein is CASSQARDTSYEQYF.

The chain links TRBV7-6 to TRBJ2-3, with 10 nucleotides matching TRBD1. This CDR3 is 14 amino acids long. The germline CDR1 and CDR2 sequences are SGHVS and FNYEAQ. J gave up 6 bases and V 3 bases, and 3 bases lay outside the gene matches. This CDR3 reads CASSFAGQGDTQYF. The CDR3 DNA reads as TGTGCCAGCAGCTTCGCGGGACAGGGGGATACGCAGTATTTT.

The genes are TRBV9 and TRBJ2-1; TRBD2 agrees at 11 bases. J lost 4 bases, V lost 4 bases, and 7 bases had no gene match. The CDR3 runs 16 residues. The germline V gene encodes CDR1 SGDLS and CDR2 YYNGEE. The DNA for the CDR3 is TGTGCCAGCAGCCCACCCGGGACTAGCGGATACAATGAGCAGTTCTTC. It is translated as CASSPPGTSGYNEQFF.

The chain combines TRBV5-6 with TRBJ2-7; 10 bases align to TRBD2. The germline V gene encodes CDR1 SGHDT and CDR2 YYEEEE. Trimming took 1 base from V and 5 from J; bases not matched to a gene: 6. This CDR3 has 15 amino acids. CDR3 coding DNA: TGTGCCAGCAGCTTGCTAGCGGGAGCTGGTCACGAGCAGTACTTC. It yields the protein CASSLLAGAGHEQYF.

This chain joins TRBV28 and TRBJ1-1; D remains unclear. There are 13 residues in the CDR3. The germline gives CDR1 MDHEN, CDR2 SYDVKM. V lost 5 bases and J lost 4, with 11 bases in between. CDR3 bases: TGTGCCAGCAGTGCCAGGAAACTCACTGAAGCTTTCTTT. Translation gives CASSARKLTEAFF.

This clone was seen a handful of times. The rearrangement uses TRBV5-1 and TRBJ1-1; 12 bases fit TRBD1. J lost 5 bases, V lost 3 bases, and 5 bases had no gene match. Germline CDR1 and CDR2: SGHRS and YFSETQ. The CDR3 length is 15 residues. The CDR3 loop is CASSSGQGAGTEAFF. The DNA for the CDR3 is TGCGCCAGCAGCTCGGGACAGGGGGCAGGAACTGAAGCTTTCTTT.

V usage is TRBV28 and J usage is TRBJ1-1; 8 bases match TRBD1. CDR1 and CDR2 from the germline V gene are MDHEN and SYDVKM. CDR3 length: 14 residues. Trimming removed 4 bases from V and 5 bases from J; junction bases left unmatched: 6. CDR3: CASSSGGRRTEAFF. The CDR3 nucleotides are TGTGCCAGCAGTTCAGGGGGCAGGCGGACTGAAGCTTTCTTT.

The V gene is TRBV28, the J gene TRBJ2-4, with D uncertain. Germline assignment: CDR1 MDHEN and CDR2 SYDVKM. Trimming pared 4 bases from V and 1 base from J, leaving 14 bases between. This CDR3 has 16 amino acids. The CDR3 sequence is CASSSVPVSAKNIQYF. Here the CDR3 DNA reads TGTGCCAGCAGTTCCGTACCCGTTAGCGCCAAAAACATTCAGTACTTC. The whole variable domain, remainder taken from reference TRBV28 and TRBJ2-4, is DVKVTQSSRYLVKRTGEKVFLECVQDMDHENMFWYRQDPGLGLRLIYFSYDVKMKEKGDIPEGYSVSREKKERFSLILESASTNQTSMYLCASSSVPVSAKNIQYFGAGTRLSVL.

This clone was seen only once. The chain links TRBV28 to TRBJ2-7; D gene unclear. Germline CDR1 reads MDHEN; CDR2 reads SYDVKM. V was trimmed by 3 bases and J by 0 bases, leaving 12 bases between them. The CDR3 sequence is 15 residues long. The CDR3 loop reads CASSFESLSSYEQYF. Here the CDR3 DNA reads TGTGCCAGCAGTTTTGAATCGCTTAGCTCCTACGAGCAGTACTTC.

This clone has more than one count but fewer than ten. This chain links TRBV7-9 with TRBJ2-1; perhaps TRBD1 as D (6 bases). CDR1 SEHNR and CDR2 FQNEAQ come from the germline V gene (reference sequence). V lost 6 bases and J 3 bases, leaving 9 bases between the germline ends. The CDR3 spans 13 residues. The CDR3 loop is CASRQDSYNEQFF. The CDR3 DNA reads as TGTGCCAGCAGACAGGACAGCTACAATGAGCAGTTCTTC.

This clone turned up a few times. The chain links TRBV6-5 to TRBJ1-1; 7 nucleotides match TRBD1. This CDR3 region has 13 residues. Germline CDR1 and CDR2: MNHEY and SVGAGI. J was trimmed by 11 bases and V by 5 bases; bases with no gene match: 11. The CDR3 here is CASSQSLQGWAFF. CDR3 coding DNA: TGTGCCAGCAGTCAATCTCTACAGGGGTGGGCTTTCTTT.

This chain links TRBV7-9 with TRBJ1-2; no reliable D call. The V gene's germline CDR1 is SEHNR and CDR2 FQNEAQ (reference sequence). The CDR3 has 16 amino acids. V was trimmed by 1 base and J by 2 bases, leaving 14 bases between them. The chain's CDR3 is CASSLDPGHRNYGYTF. CDR3 in DNA: TGTGCCAGCAGCTTAGATCCAGGCCATCGGAACTATGGCTACACCTTC.

This chain joins TRBV25-1 and TRBJ1-1; D remains unclear. Germline V lookup: CDR1 MGHDK, CDR2 SYGVNS. The CDR3 has 13 amino acids. V was shortened by 3 bases and J by 8 bases, with 13 bases between the two germline ends. The CDR3 region has the DNA TGTGCCAGCAGTGATTCCCAGGAGGCGGAAGCTTTCTTT. This translates into CASSDSQEAEAFF.

This chain links TRBV6-5 with TRBJ1-2; 9 bases line up with TRBD1. Germline V CDR1 and CDR2: MNHEY, SVGAGI. This CDR3 is built from 15 residues. The V and J ends lost 6 bases and 0 bases, in that order; junction bases with no gene match: 5. The CDR3 is CASRVGQGPNYGYTF. The CDR3 DNA reads TGTGCCAGCAGAGTCGGACAGGGGCCTAACTATGGCTACACCTTC.

The rearrangement links TRBV27 to TRBJ2-1; a weak D match, TRBD2 (5 bases). This CDR3 spans 15 amino acids. With 5 bases removed from V and 7 bases from J, the gap between germline ends came to 18 bases. The germline V gene encodes CDR1 MNHEY and CDR2 SMNVEV (reference sequence). The CDR3 here is CASSPGPSLGNEQFF. The CDR3 DNA follows: TGTGCCAGCAGTCCCGGACCTAGCTTGGGGAATGAGCAGTTCTTC.

This rearrangement joins TRBV2 to TRBJ2-7; the D gene is possibly TRBD1 (5 bases). Germline values: CDR1 SNHLY, CDR2 FYNNEI. V lost 2 bases and J 4 bases, leaving 15 bases between the germline ends. CDR3 length equals 15 residues. The CDR3 here is CASSEQGELGYEQYF. The CDR3 nucleotides are TGTGCCAGCAGTGAACAAGGGGAATTGGGATACGAGCAGTACTTC.

The chain is built from TRBV9 and TRBJ1-4; D gene ambiguous. There are 16 residues in the CDR3. With 3 bases removed from V and 8 bases from J, the gap between germline ends came to 20 bases. Germline V lookup: CDR1 SGDLS, CDR2 YYNGEE. The chain's CDR3 is CASSGGPGDPLEKLFF. CDR3 coding DNA: TGTGCCAGCAGCGGCGGACCCGGGGATCCCTTGGAAAAACTGTTTTTT.

The chain employs TRBV28 and TRBJ1-2; 11 nucleotides match TRBD1. Per germline, CDR1 MDHEN and CDR2 SYDVKM. The CDR3 is 14 amino acids. Trimming took 6 bases from V and 7 from J; bases not matched to a gene: 7. CDR3 residues: CASRRTGGAGGYTF. The DNA of the CDR3 is TGTGCCAGCAGACGGACAGGGGGCGCGGGTGGCTACACCTTC.